This TCR beta chain is drawn from a study of blood T cells in healthy people across ages. The use of a sample-barcoded 5' primer and a J-beta primer mix characterized a second PCR of 7 to 11 cycles. TCRdb re-called the 5' RACE reads with MiXCR, one entry per CDR3 protein. The sample includes 630,000 or so distinct CDR3 sequences, roughly 30% of them seen just once. This clonotype was found many times. Donors gave about 10 milliliters of peripheral blood apiece. The germline V gene has CDR1 SGHDT and CDR2 YYEEEE. V lost 4 bases, J lost 4 bases, and 6 bases stayed unmatched. The CDR3 totals 15 residues. The chain is built from TRBV5-6 and TRBJ2-4, with 9 bases fitting TRBD1. Sequenced material: blood. This clonotype originated in an elderly woman in good health. The CDR3 sequence is CASSGPGTGKNIQYF. CDR3 in DNA: TGTGCCAGCAGCGGCCCCGGGACAGGGAAAAACATTCAGTACTTC.